This TCR beta chain emerged from a study of patients and donors after allogeneic stem cell transplantation. The sample holds a few counts of this clonotype. TCRdb reanalysed the RT-PCR reads using MiXCR and keeps one entry per CDR3 protein. The sample gives about 16,000 distinct CDR3 sequences, roughly 27% of which show up once; 35% to 40% is in the top ten. This CDR3 has 14 residues. Deletions cut 6 bases from V and 5 bases from J, with 16 bases between. Germline loops: CDR1 ENHRY, CDR2 SYGVKD. The chain employs TRBV10-3 and TRBJ1-1; D is unclear. The sample comprised blood, either unsorted or a sorted T cell fraction (not recorded which). The source of this sequence is a human donor who was either an allogeneic HSCT recipient or a stem cell or donor lymphocyte infusion donor (not recorded which). It is not recorded whose cells these are; they may come from a transplant donor. CDR3 DNA: TGTGCCATCAGCCGTAATGAGAGATGGACTGAAGCTTTCTTT. Protein sequence: CAISRNERWTEAFF.